These T cell receptor beta chains were read from a single sample in a study of cytomegalovirus exposure and HLA in healthy donors. The assay was immunoSEQ multiplex PCR, and TCRdb's table has in-frame clones only and misses some. Seen here are 120,000 or so clones, about 62% observed once, and the top ten hold approximately 8%. The sample was PBMCs. Receptors originate from a woman in her thirties or forties in good health and CMV-seropositive. Both conserved end residues are part of each CDR3. The D gene is left open where the match is weak. Only part of the rows carry a size: once, few, many, or a class if the clone is expanded.

TRBJ1-1 - TRBV5-1 TRBD1 TGCGCCAGCAGCTTGGGTCCCCCCCCGGGACAGATAAACACTGAAGCTTTCTTT CASSLGPPPGQINTEAFF
TRBJ2-1 few TRBV6-6 - TGTGCCAGCAGTGTTACCAGGCAGGGAGGCAATGAGCAGTTCTTC CASSVTRQGGNEQFF
TRBJ1-2 - TRBV28 - TGTGCCAGCAACTCCGCGGACTATGGCTACACCTTC CASNSADYGYTF
TRBJ1-2 once TRBV15 - TGTGCCACCAGCAGAGATTTGGGGGCCGGGGGCTACACCTTC CATSRDLGAGGYTF
TRBJ2-7 - TRBV27 - TGTGCCAGCAGTTTATCGACGGACAAGACCTACGAGCAGTACTTC CASSLSTDKTYEQYF
TRBJ2-7 once TRBV30 - TGTGCCTGGAGCTTAGATTACGAGCAGTACTTC CAWSLDYEQYF
TRBJ2-7 - TRBV29-1 TRBD1 TGCAGCGTCCGGGGGGGACAGGGGTTCACCGAGCAGTACTTC CSVRGGQGFTEQYF
TRBJ1-5 - TRBV19 TRBD1 TGTGCCAGTAGTATATTACCCGGACAGGAAGATAGCAATCAGCCCCAGCATTTT CASSILPGQEDSNQPQHF
TRBJ2-1 - TRBV5-6 TRBD2 TGTGCCAGCAGCTTCGGACTAGCGGGATACAATGAGCAGTTCTTC CASSFGLAGYNEQFF
TRBJ2-7 once TRBV5-6 TRBD1 TGTGCCAGCAGCTTGGGTCAGGGGGTATCCTACGAGCAGTACTTC CASSLGQGVSYEQYF
TRBJ1-4 few TRBV2 - TGTGCCAGCAGGGCGGAGTCAACTAATGAAAAACTGTTTTTT CASRAESTNEKLFF
TRBJ2-7 - TRBV9 TRBD2 TGTGCCAGCAGCGTAGCTAGCGGGGCATACTACGAGCAGTACTTC CASSVASGAYYEQYF
TRBJ1-1 few TRBV6-5 TRBD1 TGTGCCAGCAGTCCGGGGACAGCGAACACTGAAGCTTTCTTT CASSPGTANTEAFF
TRBJ1-1 - TRBV18 TRBD1 TGTGCCAGCTCCGGACAGGGGGCATGGAACACTGAAGCTTTCTTT CASSGQGAWNTEAFF
TRBJ2-7 - TRBV5-1 TRBD2 TGCGCCAGCAGCTTGGTTGCGGGAGCAACCTACGAGCAGTACTTC CASSLVAGATYEQYF
TRBJ2-7 few TRBV7-2 - TGTGCCAGCAGCTTATATCAGCGGGAGCAGTACTTC CASSLYQREQYF
TRBJ1-3 - TRBV11-2 - TGTGCCAGCAGCCCGGACAGTTCGTCTGGAAACACCATATATTTT CASSPDSSSGNTIYF
TRBJ2-2 - TRBV5-6 - TGTGCCAGCAGCGCGCATGAGGTACGGAACACCGGGGAGCTGTTTTTT CASSAHEVRNTGELFF
TRBJ2-7 - TRBV14 - TGTGCCAGCAGCCAAGTTCACTATTTCACCTACGAGCAGTACTTC CASSQVHYFTYEQYF
TRBJ2-1 - TRBV28 TRBD2 TGTGCCAGCAGTCCACCGGTCCCGGGACTAGCGGGAAGTGAGCAGTTCTTC CASSPPVPGLAGSEQFF
TRBJ2-3 - TRBV19 - TGTGCCAGTAGTTCCGAGGAGACTCGCACAGATACGCAGTATTTT CASSSEETRTDTQYF
TRBJ1-4 many TRBV5-1 TRBD1 TGCGCCAGCAGCTCAGGGACAGGGAGGGGTAATGAAAAACTGTTTTTT CASSSGTGRGNEKLFF
TRBJ1-1 - TRBV27 - TGTGCCAGCAGCCTTTTTACAGGGCAAGAAGCTTTCTTT CASSLFTGQEAFF
TRBJ1-5 - TRBV2 - TGTGCCAGCAGTGTTGAGGGAAATCAGCCCCAGCATTTT CASSVEGNQPQHF
TRBJ2-3 - TRBV10-2 TRBD2 TGCGCCAGCAGTCGGGGCGGGGGGCCTAGCACAGATACGCAGTATTTT CASSRGGGPSTDTQYF
TRBJ2-2 once TRBV18 - TGTGCCAGCTCACCGACTAGACCCCTGGTGGAGCTGTTTTTT CASSPTRPLVELFF
TRBJ1-6 - TRBV6-5 - TGTGCCAGCAGTAAACAGAGAACACCCCTCCACTTT CASSKQRTPLHF
TRBJ2-5 - TRBV5-1 TRBD2 TGCGCCAGCAGCTTAAAGCGGGGGGGCGGAGAGACCCAGTACTTC CASSLKRGGGETQYF
TRBJ2-5 - TRBV10-3 TRBD1 TGTGCCATCAGGAGGACAGGGGATCGGGAAGAGACCCAGTACTTC CAIRRTGDREETQYF
TRBJ2-7 few TRBV25-1 TRBD1 TGTGCCAGCAGTGAAGGAGGTAAGGGACAGGACTACGAGCAGTACTTC CASSEGGKGQDYEQYF
TRBJ2-4 few TRBV6-5 - TGTGCCAGCAGCCGCGGGCCGCCGGGGGAGGTGGCGTACTTC CASSRGPPGEVAYF
TRBJ1-2 - TRBV28 TRBD1 TGTGCCAGCAGTTCAGGGGGGAAGTATGGCTACACCTTC CASSSGGKYGYTF
TRBJ1-3 - TRBV14 TRBD1 TGTGCCAGCAGCCAAGATCTCCCCGGGACAGGGTCTGGAAACACCATATATTTT CASSQDLPGTGSGNTIYF
TRBJ1-1 - TRBV5-4 - TGTGCCAGCAGCTTGGCCGTGACAGGGAACACTGAAGCTTTCTTT CASSLAVTGNTEAFF
TRBJ2-3 - TRBV9 - TGTGCCAGCAGCGTAGGGACATCTAGCACAGATACGCAGTATTTT CASSVGTSSTDTQYF
TRBJ2-3 once TRBV30 TRBD2 TGTGCCTGGAGTGTACCGGCTAGCGGGGGGGTGGATACGCAGTATTTT CAWSVPASGGVDTQYF
TRBJ2-5 once TRBV7-8 TRBD2 TGTGCCAGCAGCCGCAGCCTAGGGGAGGGGAAGACCCAGTACTTC CASSRSLGEGKTQYF
TRBJ2-3 - TRBV5-8 TRBD2 TGTGCCAGCAGCCAGCGGGGTGGTCGCACAGATACGCAGTATTTT CASSQRGGRTDTQYF
TRBJ1-5 - TRBV6-5 - TGTGCCAGCAGTTACTCGAACGCGGGCAATCAGCCCCAGCATTTT CASSYSNAGNQPQHF
TRBJ1-6 - TRBV6-5 - TGTGCCAGCATCCCGACGAGAGGTTCACCCCTCCACTTT CASIPTRGSPLHF
TRBJ1-2 - TRBV11-2 TRBD1 TGTGCCAGCAGCGTAGGACAGGGCTATGGCTACACCTTC CASSVGQGYGYTF
TRBJ2-5 - TRBV18 - TGTGCCAGCTCACCCCCGGGGGAGACCCAGTACTTC CASSPPGETQYF
TRBJ1-1 - TRBV6-4 - TGTGCCAGCAGTGTAGTGGCGGGGGCGGACACTGAAGCTTTCTTT CASSVVAGADTEAFF
TRBJ2-7 once TRBV19 - TGTGCCAGTAGTATAGTCCAGGGGTCCGAGCAGTACTTC CASSIVQGSEQYF
TRBJ1-1 - TRBV7-9 TRBD1 TGTGCCAGCAGCGATTGGACAGGGGGCTTAAGAGAAGCTTTCTTT CASSDWTGGLREAFF
TRBJ2-5 few TRBV6-5 - TGTGCCAGCAGTTACTCGAATCGGGGATTGGAGACCCAGTACTTC CASSYSNRGLETQYF
TRBJ2-3 few TRBV7-6 TRBD1 TGTGCCAGCAGCTTAGCGAGCGGGACAGGGGGGTCACACACAGATACGCAGTATTTT CASSLASGTGGSHTDTQYF
TRBJ2-1 - TRBV5-1 TRBD2 TGCGCCAGCAGCGGGAGGGTAGCTGGAGGTCTCACGGATGAGCAGTTCTTC CASSGRVAGGLTDEQFF
TRBJ2-2 - TRBV29-1 - TGCAGCGTGGTTCTTGGGGGGATTGGCACCGGGGAGCTGTTTTTT CSVVLGGIGTGELFF
TRBJ2-7 - TRBV29-1 - TGCAGCGTTGTAAAGGGACTCCACTCCTACGAGCAGTACTTC CSVVKGLHSYEQYF